What follows describes a single T cell receptor beta chain. Profiling relied on immunoSEQ multiplex PCR, and the TCRdb table lists in-frame clones only, not all of them. The sample shows 150,000 to 200,000 clones, 87% of them seen only once. This entry is derived from a study of blood T cell repertoires in COVID-19. For the study at large: Spain, Italy and the United States supplied samples that represented acute and convalescent COVID-19. PBMCs, B-cell-depleted T cells, or T cells provided the cDNA or gDNA that made up the material.

Trimming left V 5 bases short and J 4 bases short, with 9 bases between. Germline CDR1 and CDR2: MNHNY and SVGAGI (reference sequence). This CDR3 region has 12 residues. J is TRBJ2-7 and V is TRBV6-6; D assignment may be TRBD1 or TRBD2 (5 bases each). The sequence derives from a man between 35 and 55 years old with active or convalescent COVID-19. The sequenced material came from peripheral blood. Here the CDR3 reads CASSQGGYEQYF. The CDR3 nucleotides are TGTGCCAGCAGTCAGGGCGGGTACGAGCAGTACTTC.